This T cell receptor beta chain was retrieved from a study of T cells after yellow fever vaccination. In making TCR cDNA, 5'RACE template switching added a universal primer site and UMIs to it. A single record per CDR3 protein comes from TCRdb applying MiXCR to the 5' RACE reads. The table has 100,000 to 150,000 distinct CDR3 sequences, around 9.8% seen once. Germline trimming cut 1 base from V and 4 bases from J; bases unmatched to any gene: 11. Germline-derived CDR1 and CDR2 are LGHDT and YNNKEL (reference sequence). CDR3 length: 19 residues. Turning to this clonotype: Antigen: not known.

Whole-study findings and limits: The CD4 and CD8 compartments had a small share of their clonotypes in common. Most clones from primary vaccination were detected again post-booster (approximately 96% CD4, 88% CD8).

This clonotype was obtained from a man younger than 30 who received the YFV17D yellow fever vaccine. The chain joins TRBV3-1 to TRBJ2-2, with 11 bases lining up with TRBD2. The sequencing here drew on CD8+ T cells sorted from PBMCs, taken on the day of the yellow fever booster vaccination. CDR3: CASSQVGLAGGPSTGELFF. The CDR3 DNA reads TGTGCCAGCAGCCAAGTAGGGCTAGCGGGGGGCCCTTCCACCGGGGAGCTGTTTTTT.